This entry lists 17 T cell receptor beta chains sequenced from one sample in a study of human T cells and chemical hapten exposure (dated by TCRdb to the early 2020s). Library creation used RACE. The data were produced on a NextSeq 500. TCRdb took the public reads, trimmed them with fastp at Q25, ran MiXCR for clone calling and kept in-frame beta chains. CDR3 protein duplicates are merged, each entry listing the most common genes and DNA. The sample profile shows about 100,000 distinct CDR3 sequences; approximately 11% of them were found once. The top ten hold roughly 3.5% of the sample. In the paper's terms, the time point label means: patch test 1, 2 weeks after DPC sensitization. The treatment or condition label corresponds to: therapeutic diphenylcyclopropenone sensitization with weekly scalp DPC. Sequencing was performed on whole blood, taken in connection with sensitization to the hapten diphenylcyclopropenone (DPC). Source of these receptors: a middle-aged woman with alopecia areata. Some clones in this sample may be carry-over from other donors' samples.

There are a few counts of this clonotype. The J gene is TRBJ2-6, the V gene TRBV4-3; no firm D call. The CDR3 loop spans 16 amino acids. V was trimmed by 1 base and J by 2 bases, leaving 9 bases between them. The germline CDR1 and CDR2 sequences are LGHNA and YSLEER. DNA for the CDR3: TGCGCCAGCAGCCAAGGCCAGATAGCTGGGGCCAACGTCCTGACTTTC. As protein: CASSQGQIAGANVLTF.

This clonotype was recorded many times. V is TRBV7-9 and J is TRBJ2-4; 10 bases are shared with TRBD2. The CDR3 extends over 15 amino acids. CDR1 is SEHNR, CDR2 FQNEAQ, per germline (reference sequence). Unmatched junction bases numbered 8, after V lost 4 bases and J lost 8 bases. The CDR3 bases are TGTGCCAGCAGCTCCTCCAGCGGGAGGGCCTACATTCAGTACTTC. It specifies CASSSSSGRAYIQYF.

V is TRBV12-3 or TRBV12-4 and J is TRBJ1-1; D uncertain. CDR3 length: 16 amino acids. Trimming shortened V by 6 bases and J by 5 bases, and 22 bases separated the two germline ends. The DNA for the CDR3 is TGTGCCAGCAGCCCCTCCCCGAGTTTTACGAAAACTGAAGCTTTCTTT. Translated, it gives CASSPSPSFTKTEAFF.

Only a few counts were recorded for this clonotype. The chain recombines TRBV7-2 with TRBJ1-1; no firm D call. Germline-derived CDR1 and CDR2 are SGHTA and FQGNSA. Trimming left V 2 bases short and J 1 base short, with 11 bases between. This CDR3 region has 15 residues. CDR3 residues: CASSLFRIQNTEAFF. In DNA form, the CDR3 reads TGTGCCAGCAGCTTATTTAGGATTCAGAACACTGAAGCTTTCTTT.

This clonotype was counted many times. The genes are TRBV7-3 and TRBJ1-1, with unresolved D. Germline V gene lookup returns CDR1 SGHTA and CDR2 FQGTGA. V was shortened by 5 bases and J by 0 bases, with 13 bases between the two germline ends. The CDR3 consists of 15 residues. CDR3 sequence (DNA): TGTGCCAGCAGCGATACCAGGCCCTTGAACACTGAAGCTTTCTTT. Translated: CASSDTRPLNTEAFF.

This clonotype occurred a few times. The rearrangement links TRBV3-1 to TRBJ2-7; 10 bases agree with TRBD1. Germline V CDR1 and CDR2: LGHDT, YNNKEL (reference sequence). V was clipped by 3 bases and J by 6 bases; unmatched bases: 5. This CDR3 is built from 14 residues. CDR3 sequence reads: CASSQLGQGLEQYF. The CDR3 DNA sequence: TGTGCCAGCAGCCAGTTGGGACAGGGGCTCGAGCAGTACTTC.

The rearrangement uses TRBV3-1 and TRBJ1-1; the match to TRBD1 covers 8 bases. From germline, CDR1 is LGHDT and CDR2 YNNKEL (reference sequence). The CDR3 consists of 14 residues. V shed 0 bases and J 10 bases; nucleotides not matched to a gene: 7. CDR3 DNA: TGTGCCAGCAGCCAAGATTTTCCAGGGGGCGCAGCTTTCTTT. Its translation: CASSQDFPGGAAFF.

The J gene is TRBJ2-5, the V gene TRBV3-1; D is possibly TRBD2 (6 bases). Germline assignment: CDR1 LGHDT and CDR2 YNNKEL (reference sequence). The ends were cut back, 6 bases at V and 2 bases at J, with 25 bases in the middle. This CDR3 comprises 18 residues. Written as DNA, the CDR3 is TGTGCCAGCAGTCGGGGGTTTCAGGGTGGATTTCGACAAGAGACCCAGTACTTC. It yields the protein CASSRGFQGGFRQETQYF.

The J gene is TRBJ2-7, the V gene TRBV29-1, with 8 bases aligning to TRBD1. CDR1 SQVTM and CDR2 ANQGSEA come from the germline V gene. J lost 4 bases, V lost 0 bases, and 14 bases had no gene match. This CDR3 contains 17 residues. The chain's CDR3 is CSVEDQGGPQGAYEQYF. As DNA, the CDR3 is TGCAGCGTTGAAGATCAGGGAGGTCCTCAGGGGGCTTACGAGCAGTACTTC.

The chain recombines TRBV7-8 with TRBJ2-6; 8 bases map to TRBD1. Germline CDR1 reads SGHVS; CDR2 reads FQNEAQ. The CDR3 extends over 15 amino acids. With 5 bases clipped from V and 12 bases from J, the junction kept 12 bases outside the gene matches. CDR3 region: CASSQDRGILSVLTF. The DNA for the CDR3 is TGTGCCAGCAGCCAAGACAGGGGCATATTATCCGTCCTGACTTTC.

As to this clonotype: An end of the junction does not agree with germline; a read error may underlie this. The chain uses TRBV23-1 and TRBJ2-3; D gene uncertain. TRBV23-1 carries the ORF label, with uncertain function. The CDR3 sequence is 14 residues long. The CDR3 sequence: CATPSSDSERYAVF. The CDR3 bases are TGCGCCACCCCCTCGAGCGACTCCGAAAGATACGCAGTATTT.

This clonotype was detected a few times. The rearrangement uses TRBV6-5 and TRBJ2-7; TRBD2 aligns across 13 bases. The CDR3 contains 16 residues. Germline V gives CDR1 MNHEY, CDR2 SVGAGI. J gave up 6 bases and V 5 bases, and 10 bases lay outside the gene matches. CDR3 DNA: TGTGCCAGCAGTCCTACTAGCGGGAGGGCCTCTAGCGAGCAGTACTTC. Protein: CASSPTSGRASSEQYF.

This clonotype was detected only a few times. This chain links TRBV27 with TRBJ2-5; the D gene is possibly TRBD2 (6 bases). The germline CDR1 and CDR2 sequences are MNHEY and SMNVEV (reference sequence). Trimming cost V 6 bases and J 4 bases, with 15 bases left between them. CDR3 length: 14 residues. CDR3 protein: CASRMGLRAETQYF. The CDR3 DNA sequence: TGTGCCAGCAGGATGGGACTTCGAGCAGAGACCCAGTACTTC.

In this sample, this clonotype turned up a few times. This chain links TRBV25-1 with TRBJ2-7, with 11 bases lining up with TRBD2. V lost 5 bases and J lost 4; bases outside the gene matches: 13. CDR3 length: 17 residues. Germline V gives CDR1 MGHDK, CDR2 SYGVNS. This chain's CDR3 is CASSPRRSSGRGYEQYF. CDR3 nucleotide sequence: TGTGCCAGCAGTCCCCGCAGGAGTAGCGGGAGGGGGTACGAGCAGTACTTC.

This clonotype was found once. The chain recombines TRBV12-5 with TRBJ2-2, with D hard to call. This CDR3 spans 14 amino acids. The V gene lost 2 bases and the J gene lost 3 bases, with 7 bases spanning the gap. Germline V lookup: CDR1 LGHNT, CDR2 FRNRAP. CDR3 in amino acids: CASGLRRDTGELFF. DNA of the CDR3: TGTGCTAGTGGTTTGAGACGGGACACCGGGGAGCTGTTTTTT.

This clonotype was detected ten times or more. The gene calls are TRBV2 and TRBJ2-7; D remains unclear. Germline V gene sequence: CDR1 SNHLY, CDR2 FYNNEI. V lost 3 bases to trimming and J lost 2 bases, with 2 bases between them. The CDR3 length is 11 residues. DNA for the CDR3: TGTGCCAGCAGTGAGCCCTACGAGCAGTACTTC. Its protein is CASSEPYEQYF.

This clonotype turned up a few times. The gene calls are TRBV7-2 and TRBJ2-5; D not certain. Germline values: CDR1 SGHTA, CDR2 FQGNSA. Trimming shortened V by 5 bases and J by 3 bases, and 13 bases separated the two germline ends. This CDR3 comprises 14 residues. CDR3 residues: CASSPAYSEETQYF. CDR3 DNA sequence: TGTGCCAGCAGCCCCGCATACAGCGAAGAGACCCAGTACTTC.